The 4 T cell receptor beta chains presented below share a single source sample, sequenced in a study of blood T cells in healthy people across ages. PCR was performed a second time for roughly 7 to 11 cycles using a sample-barcoded 5' primer and a J-beta primer mix. Using its own MiXCR run on the 5' RACE reads, TCRdb lists one record per CDR3 protein. This sample has 1.5 million to 1.8 million distinct CDR3 sequences, with roughly two fifths found just once. The sample consisted of blood. These receptors all stem from a woman under 30 in good health.

The chain combines TRBV6-5 with TRBJ2-7; TRBD1 might be the D (5 bases). The germline gives CDR1 MNHEY, CDR2 SVGAGI. V was clipped by 2 bases and J by 5 bases, with 10 bases between them. The CDR3 is made up of 13 amino acids. The CDR3 loop reads CASSYVQGDEQYF. The CDR3 nucleotides are TGTGCCAGCAGTTACGTTCAGGGTGACGAGCAGTACTTC.

The V call is TRBV7-2, the J call TRBJ2-7; 12 nucleotides line up with TRBD2. The CDR3 consists of 15 residues. Germline CDR1 is SGHTA and CDR2 is FQGNSA. V was pared by 1 base and J by 5 bases, with 3 bases of the junction left unmatched. Written as DNA, the CDR3 is TGTGCCAGCAGCTTAGTGACTAGCGGGAGTAACGAGCAGTACTTC. This gives the protein CASSLVTSGSNEQYF.

The genes are TRBV4-2 and TRBJ2-3, with D tentatively TRBD2 (5 bases). The CDR3 loop spans 11 amino acids. Germline CDR1 is LGHNA and CDR2 is YNFKEQ. Deletions cut 6 bases from V and 7 bases from J, with 8 bases between. The DNA of the CDR3 is TGTGCCAGCAGAGGACTTCATACGCAGTATTTT. As protein: CASRGLHTQYF.

This clonotype appeared a few times. The genes are TRBV5-1 and TRBJ1-1; 10 nucleotides line up with TRBD1. J lost 5 bases, V lost 4 bases, and 8 bases had no gene match. This CDR3 contains 15 residues. Germline values: CDR1 SGHRS, CDR2 YFSETQ. CDR3 DNA: TGCGCCAGCAGCGGCCAGGGACAGGGGCAGACTGAAGCTTTCTTT. Translated, it gives CASSGQGQGQTEAFF.